A selection of T cell receptor beta chains follows, all from one sample in a study of CD8 T cells in ankylosing spondylitis. Via MiXCR, TCRdb re-called the 5' RACE reads, giving one row per CDR3 protein. The repertoire holds around 180,000 distinct CDR3 sequences, with 10% to 15% as singletons. The sequencing sample was made of blood, either unsorted or a sorted T cell fraction (not recorded which). These receptors came from a female donor with ankylosing spondylitis or in good health (not recorded which). Both conserved end residues are part of each CDR3. D genes are given only for firm matches. Some rows mark clone size as missing; the rest say once, few, many or name a class of expanded clone.

>TRBJ2-1|few|TRBV15|-
CATSREGSGEQFF
TGTGCCACCAGCAGAGAAGGGAGTGGAGAGCAGTTCTTC
>TRBJ1-1|-|TRBV7-2|-
CASLPSGGPTEAFF
TGTGCCAGCCTCCCGTCCGGGGGGCCCACTGAAGCTTTCTTT
>TRBJ1-1|few|TRBV12-1|-
CASSPWTGPNTEAFF
TGTGCCAGCAGCCCCTGGACAGGCCCGAACACTGAAGCTTTCTTT
>TRBJ2-3|-|TRBV19|-
CASSVRGPDTQYF
TGTGCCAGTAGTGTCAGGGGTCCAGATACGCAGTATTTT
>TRBJ2-7|many|TRBV28|TRBD1
CASSVQGQGTYEQYF
TGTGCCAGCAGTGTCCAGGGACAGGGAACCTACGAGCAGTACTTC
>TRBJ2-7|many|TRBV7-2|-
CASSLTYEQYF
TGTGCCAGCAGCTTAACCTACGAGCAGTACTTC
>TRBJ1-1|many|TRBV3-1|-
CASSQWGGTNTEAFF
TGTGCCAGCAGCCAATGGGGGGGGACGAACACTGAAGCTTTCTTT
>TRBJ1-1|-|TRBV30|TRBD1
CAWSRTGGTEAFF
TGTGCCTGGAGTAGGACAGGGGGAACCGAAGCTTTCTTT
>TRBJ2-1|-|TRBV30|-
CAWSVGDEQFF
TGTGCCTGGAGTGTTGGTGATGAGCAGTTCTTC
>TRBJ2-2|-|TRBV11-2|TRBD2
CASSLTGLAGEPNTGELFF
TGTGCCAGCAGCTTGACTGGACTAGCGGGGGAACCGAACACCGGGGAGCTGTTTTTT
>TRBJ1-2|many|TRBV20-1|-
CSAPQNYGYTF
TGCAGTGCTCCCCAGAACTATGGCTACACCTTC
>TRBJ2-1|many|TRBV6-1|-
CASRHTAGSYNEQFF
TGTGCCAGCAGACATACGGCGGGCTCCTACAATGAGCAGTTCTTC
>TRBJ2-4|-|TRBV6-1|-
CASSQPGLHIQYF
TGTGCCAGCAGCCAACCCGGACTGCACATTCAGTACTTC
>TRBJ1-5|-|TRBV20-1|-
CSATAGRSNQPQHF
TGCAGTGCTACGGCGGGGAGGAGCAATCAGCCCCAGCATTTT
>TRBJ2-1|many|TRBV5-1|-
CASSSKRDVYNEQFF
TGCGCCAGCAGCTCTAAACGGGACGTCTACAATGAGCAGTTCTTC
>TRBJ2-4|-|TRBV12-3/TRBV12-4|TRBD2
CASRGLAGIHGKNIQYF
TGTGCCAGCAGGGGACTAGCGGGAATTCATGGCAAAAACATTCAGTACTTC
>TRBJ1-5|few|TRBV6-1|-
CASSPPGSNQPQHF
TGTGCCAGCAGTCCCCCGGGGAGCAATCAGCCCCAGCATTTT
>TRBJ2-2|-|TRBV20-1|-
CSARLRGGTALTGELFF
TGCAGTGCTAGACTCAGGGGGGGGACAGCCCTAACCGGGGAGCTGTTTTTT
>TRBJ1-5|few|TRBV27|-
CASSPREPGQPQHF
TGTGCCAGCAGTCCCCGGGAGCCAGGCCAGCCCCAGCATTTT
>TRBJ2-1|many|TRBV12-3/TRBV12-4|TRBD1
CASSQRQGGNEQFF
TGTGCCAGCAGCCAACGACAGGGTGGCAATGAGCAGTTCTTC
>TRBJ2-5|many|TRBV7-6|TRBD2
CASSHGLAGVVETQYF
TGTGCCAGCAGTCACGGACTAGCGGGAGTGGTGGAGACCCAGTACTTC
>TRBJ1-4|many|TRBV12-3/TRBV12-4|-
CASSLLVGEKLFF
TGTGCCAGCAGTTTGTTGGTTGGTGAAAAACTGTTTTTT
>TRBJ2-1|few|TRBV6-4|TRBD1
CASSPQGAGALFF
TGTGCCAGCAGTCCCCAGGGGGCTGGGGCCCTGTTCTTC
>TRBJ1-5|many|TRBV5-1|-
CASSLDPTGDSNQPQHF
TGCGCCAGCAGCTTGGATCCTACAGGAGATAGCAATCAGCCCCAGCATTTT
>TRBJ2-3|many|TRBV5-1|-
CASSLEGSSTDTQYF
TGCGCCAGCAGCTTGGAGGGCAGTAGCACAGATACGCAGTATTTT
>TRBJ2-1|many|TRBV7-9|TRBD2
CASSLATSGVNEQFF
TGTGCCAGCAGCTTAGCGACTAGCGGAGTCAATGAGCAGTTCTTC
>TRBJ2-7|-|TRBV9|TRBD1
CASSVGGTGLSYEQYF
TGTGCCAGCAGCGTCGGAGGGACAGGGCTTTCCTACGAGCAGTACTTC
>TRBJ1-2|many|TRBV6-6|TRBD1
CASSPTGDGYTF
TGTGCCAGCAGTCCCACAGGGGATGGCTACACCTTC